This TCR beta chain appears in the sequencing data of a study of blood T cell repertoires in COVID-19. Overall study: T cells, B-cell-depleted T cells, or PBMCs supplied cDNA or gDNA.

Trimming stripped 8 bases from V and 8 bases from J, with 21 bases between. The CDR3 is 14 residues long. The V gene's germline CDR1 is MDHEN and CDR2 SYDVKM. As handled by the study authors: It was from reference gene primer amplification that nucleated cell counts were estimated. Method: immunoSEQ multiplex PCR; TCRdb's copy keeps in-frame clones and lacks some. V, J and clone size are taken as reported in that table, and D and trimming were inferred from the DNA itself. Seen here are 90,000 to 100,000 clones, roughly 85% observed once, and the top ten hold around 19%. Patients from Seattle were sampled longitudinally, starting during active infection.

The TCR comes from an older woman with COVID-19, enrolled during active disease. The rearrangement joins TRBV28 to TRBJ1-2; D call uncertain. The specimen sequenced was peripheral blood. In nucleotides, the CDR3 is TGTGCCAGCGGTGGTGAGACCCCAGGAGGGGGCTACACCTTC. It is translated as CASGGETPGGGYTF.